The entry below describes one T cell receptor beta chain. Its cognate antigen is unknown. Profiled with immunoSEQ multiplex PCR; TCRdb holds only in-frame clones, not every one. The sample lists 27,000 or so clones, around 78% occurring once. The sample belongs to a study of T cells in narcolepsy. The overall study: Donors had narcolepsy type 1 or type 2, or were healthy controls. Study conclusions and caveats: Healthy controls reportedly lacked the autoreactive clonotypes serially found in patients' blood. HCRT-specific and TRIB2-specific autoreactive clonotypes appeared among same-patient CSF and blood CD4+ clonotypes.

The CDR3 extends over 14 amino acids. The ends lost 4 bases at V and 4 bases at J; junction bases unmatched: 5. From germline, CDR1 is SEHNR and CDR2 FQNEAQ (reference sequence). The clonotype originates from a human donor with narcolepsy. The gene calls are TRBV7-9 and TRBJ1-2, with TRBD1 matching 8 bases. The sample was CD45RA- memory CD4+ T cells from PBMCs. The CDR3 is CASSSRDRTYGYTF. CDR3 DNA sequence: TGTGCCAGCAGCTCCCGGGACAGGACCTATGGCTACACCTTC.